This T cell receptor (beta chain) was sequenced for a study of cytomegalovirus exposure and HLA in healthy donors. Study-wide results and limits: Being productive about 87% or about 30% of the time was typical of most TCR beta V segments in an earlier analysis. Researchers counted 164 TCR beta chains as cytomegalovirus-associated. Analysis performed later found more than 15,000 TCR beta sequences associated with HLA alleles at 0.05 false discovery rate.

To note about this clone: Its target is unknown.

The CDR3 consists of 14 residues. The germline CDR1 and CDR2 sequences are LNHDA and SQIVND (reference sequence). Trimming took 5 bases from V and 6 from J, leaving 14 bases between them. It was with 60 Vbeta and 13 Jbeta primers that the PCR ran. Data came from immunoSEQ multiplex PCR; TCRdb stores just in-frame clones and leaves some out. The sample carries about 190,000 clones, roughly 80% recorded once. The chain employs TRBV19 and TRBJ1-5, with D perhaps matching TRBD1 (6 bases). The TCR sequence derives from a young woman in good health and CMV-seropositive. Sequencing was done on a sample of PBMCs. The CDR3 reads CASSSTGWSQPQHF. In DNA, the CDR3 is TGTGCCAGTAGTTCAACAGGGTGGAGTCAGCCCCAGCATTTT.